This is a list of T cell receptor beta chains from one sample in a study of response to subunit inactivated influenza vaccine. One entry per CDR3 protein results from TCRdb running MiXCR on the RT-PCR reads. The table includes around 600,000 distinct CDR3 sequences, about 10% detected once. These data are also associated with another study on T cells expressing NK-cell markers.

The input for sequencing was PBMCs from blood, taken on the day of vaccination. These receptors were obtained from a man aged 45-60 years who received an inactivated influenza vaccine. Both conserved end residues are part of each CDR3. Fields, in order: clone size, J gene, V gene, D gene, CDR3 DNA, CDR3 protein. A D gene is named only where the DNA matches it firmly. Clone size is shown for a subset of rows, as once, few, many or a class of expanded clone.

NA,TRBJ2-2,TRBV5-1,NA,TGCGCCAGCGCTGGGGACAACACCGGGGAGCTGTTTTTT,CASAGDNTGELFF
few,TRBJ1-3,TRBV29-1,NA,TGCAGCGTTGCCTGGGGGGCATCTGGAAACACCATATATTTT,CSVAWGASGNTIYF
NA,TRBJ2-2,TRBV12-3/TRBV12-4,NA,TGTGCCAGCAGTTTGATGGGCGTAGGCGGGGAGCTGTTTTTT,CASSLMGVGGELFF
many,TRBJ1-1,TRBV10-2,NA,TGCGCCAGCAGGGATTATGGCACTGAAGCTTTCTTT,CASRDYGTEAFF
many,TRBJ2-2,TRBV28,NA,TGTGCCAGCAGTTCACCCAGCCTTTCGAACACCGGGGAGCTGTTTTTT,CASSSPSLSNTGELFF
NA,TRBJ2-2,TRBV20-1,TRBD2,TGCAGTGCTAGAGAGGCTAGCGGCACCGGGGAGCTGTTTTTT,CSAREASGTGELFF
NA,TRBJ2-5,TRBV7-3,TRBD1,TGTGCCAGCAGCTTAGACAGGGAAGAGACCCAGTACTTC,CASSLDREETQYF
many,TRBJ2-2,TRBV24-1,NA,TGTGCCACCAGTGATTGGAGTTGGGGCACCGGGGAGCTGTTTTTT,CATSDWSWGTGELFF
few,TRBJ2-5,TRBV29-1,NA,TGCAGCGTTGAAGTCCGTCTGGACCCCCAAGAGACCCAGTACTTC,CSVEVRLDPQETQYF
few,TRBJ2-5,TRBV2,NA,TGTGCCAGCAGAGTGGGACTCATGCGGGGGACCCAGTACTTC,CASRVGLMRGTQYF
NA,TRBJ2-5,TRBV5-1,NA,TGCGCCAGCAGCGTTTTTCGGGGGGAGACCCAGTACTTC,CASSVFRGETQYF
few,TRBJ1-6,TRBV12-3/TRBV12-4,TRBD1,TGTGCCAGCAGTCTGGGACAGGGACCTTCACCCCTCCACTTT,CASSLGQGPSPLHF
NA,TRBJ2-2,TRBV18,NA,TGTGCCAGCTCACCACGGATGGGAAAGGGCACCGGGGAGCTGTTTTTT,CASSPRMGKGTGELFF
few,TRBJ1-5,TRBV11-2,NA,TGTGCCAGCAGCTTAGACAGGGGAGGACCCCAGCATTTT,CASSLDRGGPQHF
NA,TRBJ2-1,TRBV2,TRBD2,TGTGCCAGCATCGATTTTCGGGGGGGCTTAGACAATGAGCAGTTCTTC,CASIDFRGGLDNEQFF
NA,TRBJ2-5,TRBV2,TRBD2,TGTGCCAGCAGCGATAGCGGGATTGAGACCCAGTACTTC,CASSDSGIETQYF
NA,TRBJ2-1,TRBV2,TRBD2,TGTGCCAGCACCGGCGGGAGGGCCCTCAATGAGCAGTTCTTC,CASTGGRALNEQFF